The 9 T cell receptor beta chains below all came from one sample that was sequenced in a study of blood T cells in healthy people across ages. Primed by a sample-barcoded 5' primer and a J-beta primer mix, a second PCR proceeded for roughly 6 to 12 cycles. From the 5' RACE reads, TCRdb called clonotypes with MiXCR, one entry per CDR3 protein. The sample contains about 1,500,000 distinct CDR3 sequences, over 25% of which appear only once. Sample: blood. These receptors were obtained from a woman in her 30s in good health.

There are a few counts of this clonotype. The gene calls are TRBV12-3 or TRBV12-4 and TRBJ1-2; D is uncertain. This CDR3 spans 11 amino acids. Trimming took 8 bases from V and 7 from J, leaving 11 bases between them. The CDR3 nucleotides are TGTGCCAGCGGCCGTTGGGCTGGCTACACCTTC. Translated: CASGRWAGYTF.

This chain joins TRBV9 and TRBJ2-5, with TRBD2 as a possible D gene (6 bases). V was pared by 0 bases and J by 6 bases, with 15 bases between. Germline CDR1 SGDLS, CDR2 YYNGEE. The CDR3 contains 15 residues. Here the CDR3 reads CASSVDGGAMKTQYF. The CDR3 DNA sequence: TGTGCCAGCAGCGTAGATGGAGGGGCCATGAAGACCCAGTACTTC.

This clonotype was seen more than once but under ten times. The chain recombines TRBV28 with TRBJ2-4; possibly TRBD2 for D (5 bases). Looked up from germline, CDR1 is MDHEN and CDR2 is SYDVKM. This CDR3 contains 15 residues. Deletions cut 8 bases from V and 8 bases from J, with 22 bases between. This CDR3 is CASAIGRRGSHIQYF. The CDR3 DNA follows: TGTGCCAGCGCAATAGGCCGCCGGGGATCACACATTCAGTACTTC. Full variable domain (outside the CDR3, taken from reference TRBV28 and TRBJ2-4): DVKVTQSSRYLVKRTGEKVFLECVQDMDHENMFWYRQDPGLGLRLIYFSYDVKMKEKGDIPEGYSVSREKKERFSLILESASTNQTSMYLCASAIGRRGSHIQYFGAGTRLSVL.

V gene TRBV5-1 combines with J gene TRBJ2-1, with a possible D match to TRBD1 (5 bases). Germline V gene lookup returns CDR1 SGHRS and CDR2 YFSETQ. Trimming removed 4 bases at V and 14 bases at J, with 16 bases between. This CDR3 contains 12 residues. CDR3 sequence: CASSITDSSKFF. The CDR3 bases are TGCGCCAGCAGCATCACCGACAGTTCGAAGTTCTTC.

Points on this clonotype: This clone may be a read error of a much larger clone one base away. The rearrangement uses TRBV11-2 and TRBJ2-7, with TRBD1 matching 11 bases. The CDR3 runs 16 residues. CDR1 and CDR2 (germline): SGHAT, FQNNGV. Here the CDR3 reads CTSSLLGTGGFYEQYF. The CDR3 coding sequence is TGTACCAGCAGCTTACTTGGGACAGGGGGTTTTTACGAGCAGTACTTC.

V is TRBV7-2 and J is TRBJ2-1, with 11 bases that match TRBD2. The V and J ends lost 8 bases and 6 bases, in that order; junction bases with no gene match: 12. The CDR3 is 16 amino acids. CDR1 and CDR2 (germline): SGHTA, FQGNSA. The CDR3 region is CASCSITSGSSNEQFF. The CDR3 DNA reads TGTGCCAGCTGCTCTATTACTAGCGGGAGCTCCAATGAGCAGTTCTTC.

This sequence joins TRBV20-1 and TRBJ1-1; D uncertain. From germline, CDR1 is DFQATT and CDR2 SNEGSKA (reference sequence). Between the trimmed V and J ends, which lost 0 bases and 10 bases, there was a span of 9 bases. This CDR3 has 11 residues. In DNA form, the CDR3 reads TGCAGTGCTAGAGATGGGCGGACAGCTTTCTTT. Its protein is CSARDGRTAFF.

This clonotype occurred many times. J is TRBJ1-2 and V is TRBV20-1, with 12 bases identical to TRBD1. After removal of 5 bases from V and 6 bases from J, the junction contained 13 bases not matched to a gene. The CDR3 runs to 16 residues. The germline gives CDR1 DFQATT, CDR2 SNEGSKA (reference sequence). CDR3 bases: TGCAGTGCTGTGCGGGGGACAGGGGGCGTCAATCATGGCTACACCTTC. This sequence encodes CSAVRGTGGVNHGYTF.

This clonotype showed up many times. The rearrangement links TRBV2 to TRBJ2-4; possible D gene TRBD2, 5 bases. V was shortened by 7 bases and J by 3 bases, with 10 bases between the two germline ends. The CDR3 runs 13 residues. Looked up from germline, CDR1 is SNHLY and CDR2 is FYNNEI. CDR3 DNA: TGTGCCAGCACAGGAGGCAACAAAAACATTCAGTACTTC. As protein: CASTGGNKNIQYF.